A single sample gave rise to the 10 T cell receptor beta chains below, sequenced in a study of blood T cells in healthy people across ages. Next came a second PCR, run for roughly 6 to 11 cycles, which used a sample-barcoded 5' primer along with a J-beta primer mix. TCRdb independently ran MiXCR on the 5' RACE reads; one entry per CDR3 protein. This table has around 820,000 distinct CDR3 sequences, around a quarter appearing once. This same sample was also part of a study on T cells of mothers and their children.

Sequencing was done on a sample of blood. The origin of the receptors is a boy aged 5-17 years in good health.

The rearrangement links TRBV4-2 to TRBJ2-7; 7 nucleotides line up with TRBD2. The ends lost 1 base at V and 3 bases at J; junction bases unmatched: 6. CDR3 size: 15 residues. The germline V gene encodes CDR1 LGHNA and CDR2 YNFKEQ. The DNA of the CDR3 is TGTGCCAGCAGCCAAGTATCCAGCGGGGTCTACGAGCAGTACTTC. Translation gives CASSQVSSGVYEQYF.

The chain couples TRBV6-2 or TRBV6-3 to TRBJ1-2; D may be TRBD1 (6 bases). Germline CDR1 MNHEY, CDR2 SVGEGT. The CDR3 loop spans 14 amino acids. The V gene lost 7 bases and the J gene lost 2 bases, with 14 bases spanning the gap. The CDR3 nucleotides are TGTGCCAGCACCCGGACAGCGTCAAACTATGGCTACACCTTC. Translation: CASTRTASNYGYTF.

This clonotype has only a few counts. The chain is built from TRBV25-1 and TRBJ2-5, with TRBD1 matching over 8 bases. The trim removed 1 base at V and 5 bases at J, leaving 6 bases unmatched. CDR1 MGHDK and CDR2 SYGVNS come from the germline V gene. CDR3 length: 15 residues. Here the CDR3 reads CASSEWAGGTETQYF. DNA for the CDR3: TGTGCCAGCAGTGAATGGGCAGGGGGCACGGAGACCCAGTACTTC.

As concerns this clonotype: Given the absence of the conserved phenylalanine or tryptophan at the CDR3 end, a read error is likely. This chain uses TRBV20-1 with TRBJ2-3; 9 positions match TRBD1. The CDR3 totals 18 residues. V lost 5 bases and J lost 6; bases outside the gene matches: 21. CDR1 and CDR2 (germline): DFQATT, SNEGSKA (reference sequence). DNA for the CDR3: TGCAGTGCTTACTTGTCAACCGGGACAGGGTTTTTTCCGGATACGCAGTATCTT. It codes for CSAYLSTGTGFFPDTQYL.

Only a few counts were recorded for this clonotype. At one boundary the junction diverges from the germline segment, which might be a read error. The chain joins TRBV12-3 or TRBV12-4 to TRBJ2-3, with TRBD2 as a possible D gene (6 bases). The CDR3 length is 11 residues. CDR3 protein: CASSLREAQYF. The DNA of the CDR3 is TGTGCCAGCAGCTTGAGGGAGGCCCAGTACTTT.

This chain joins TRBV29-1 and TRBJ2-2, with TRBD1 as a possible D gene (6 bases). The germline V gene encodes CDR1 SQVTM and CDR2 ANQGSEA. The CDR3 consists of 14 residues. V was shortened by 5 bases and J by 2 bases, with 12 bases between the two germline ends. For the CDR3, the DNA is TGCAGCGTTCGGGTACAGGGAAACACCGGGGAGCTGTTTTTT. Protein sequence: CSVRVQGNTGELFF.

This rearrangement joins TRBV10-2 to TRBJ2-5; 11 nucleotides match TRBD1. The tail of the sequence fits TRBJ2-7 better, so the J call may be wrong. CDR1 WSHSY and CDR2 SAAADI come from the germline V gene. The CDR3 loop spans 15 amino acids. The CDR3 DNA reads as TGCGCCAGCAGGGAGCTGGGACAGGGGGTCTACGAGCAGTACTTC. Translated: CASRELGQGVYEQYF.

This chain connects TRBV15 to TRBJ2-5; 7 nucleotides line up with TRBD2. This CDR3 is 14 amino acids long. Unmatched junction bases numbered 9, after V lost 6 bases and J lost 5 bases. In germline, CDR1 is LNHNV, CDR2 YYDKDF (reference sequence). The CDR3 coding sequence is TGTGCCACCAGTCTGTCGGGGGGTTATGAGACCCAGTACTTC. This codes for CATSLSGGYETQYF.

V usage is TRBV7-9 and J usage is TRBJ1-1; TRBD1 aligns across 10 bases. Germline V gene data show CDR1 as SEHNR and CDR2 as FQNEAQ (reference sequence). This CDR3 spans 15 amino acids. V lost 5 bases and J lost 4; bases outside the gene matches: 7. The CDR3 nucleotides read TGTGCCAGCAGCCAGGGACAGGGGTTGGCCACTGAAGCTTTCTTT. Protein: CASSQGQGLATEAFF.

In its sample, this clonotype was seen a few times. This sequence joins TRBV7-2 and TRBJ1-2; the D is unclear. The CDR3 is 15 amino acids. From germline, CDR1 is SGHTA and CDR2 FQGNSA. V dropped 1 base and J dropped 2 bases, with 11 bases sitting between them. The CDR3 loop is CASSLGAAANYGYTF. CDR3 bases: TGTGCCAGCAGCTTAGGGGCAGCTGCAAACTATGGCTACACCTTC.